Described below is a single T cell receptor (beta chain) sequence and its context. The sample comes from a study of blood T cell repertoires in COVID-19. Clones were read by immunoSEQ multiplex PCR, and TCRdb kept only the in-frame ones, dropping some. The table lists around 470,000 clones, about 92% of them singletons, with approximately 0.65% in the top ten. This sequence was found in a man aged 18 to 29 who had recovered from COVID-19. The sample comprised PBMCs or T cells enriched from blood (not recorded which).

The CDR3 nucleotides are TGTGCCAGCAGCCCCCAAAGTGGCGGCTACACCTTC. Its translation is CASSPQSGGYTF. The rearrangement uses TRBV7-9 and TRBJ1-2; D call uncertain. Germline V gives CDR1 SEHNR, CDR2 FQNEAQ (reference sequence). The V gene lost 5 bases and the J gene lost 8 bases, with 12 bases spanning the gap. The CDR3 sequence is 12 residues long. Full variable domain (outside the CDR3, taken from reference TRBV7-9 and TRBJ1-2): DTGVSQNPRHKITKRGQNVTFRCDPISEHNRLYWYRQTLGQGPEFLTYFQNEAQLEKSRLLSDRFSAERPKGSFSTLEIQRTEQGDSAMYLCASSPQSGGYTFGSGTRLTVV.